The 22 T cell receptor beta chains listed next were all sequenced from one sample in a study of cytomegalovirus exposure and HLA in healthy donors. PCR amplification relied on 60 Vbeta primers (plus 13 Jbeta primers). Repertoires were generated with immunoSEQ multiplex PCR, while TCRdb's copy carries only in-frame clones and drops some. The sample holds 60,000 to 80,000 clones, almost 80% seen once. Material for sequencing was PBMCs. All receptors come from a girl aged 10 to 17 in good health and CMV-seropositive.

The chain carries TRBV28 and TRBJ1-1; D gene ambiguous. The length of the CDR3 is 15 residues. Germline V gene sequence: CDR1 MDHEN, CDR2 SYDVKM. V dropped 6 bases and J dropped 2 bases, with 16 bases sitting between them. This CDR3 is CASSPFALVNTEAFF. The DNA for the CDR3 is TGTGCCAGCAGCCCCTTTGCGTTGGTTAACACTGAAGCTTTCTTT.

The chain joins TRBV30 to TRBJ2-7; D remains ambiguous. Trimming pared 1 base from V and 3 bases from J, leaving 10 bases between. The germline gives CDR1 GTSNPN, CDR2 SVGIG (reference sequence). The CDR3 is made up of 13 amino acids. The CDR3 reads CAWSAGLGYEQYF. The CDR3 DNA reads as TGTGCCTGGAGTGCAGGTCTTGGCTACGAGCAGTACTTC.

The chain uses TRBV9 and TRBJ2-5; no reliable D call. The CDR3 covers 13 residues. Germline V gene data show CDR1 as SGDLS and CDR2 as YYNGEE. V gave up 3 bases and J gave up 7 bases, with 13 bases separating them. As DNA, the CDR3 is TGTGCCAGCAGCGGTCCGACTGCCGCGACCCAGTACTTC. Translating gives CASSGPTAATQYF. The full variable domain, rest sourced from reference TRBV9 and TRBJ2-5, is DSGVTQTPKHLITATGQRVTLRCSPRSGDLSVYWYQQSLDQGLQFLIQYYNGEERAKGNILERFSAQQFPDLHSELNLSSLELGDSALYFCASSGPTAATQYFGPGTRLLVL.

The chain couples TRBV19 to TRBJ2-7; 8 bases align to TRBD1. Germline V gene sequence: CDR1 LNHDA, CDR2 SQIVND (reference sequence). This CDR3 spans 12 amino acids. V was pared by 9 bases and J by 6 bases, with 7 bases of the junction left unmatched. The chain's CDR3 is CASGTGGSEQYF. In nucleotides, the CDR3 is TGTGCCAGCGGAACAGGGGGAAGCGAGCAGTACTTC.

This chain joins TRBV9 and TRBJ2-7, with 9 bases fitting TRBD1. This CDR3 is built from 14 residues. V shed 4 bases, J shed 7 bases, and the junction held 9 bases outside the gene matches. From germline, CDR1 is SGDLS and CDR2 YYNGEE. The CDR3 coding sequence is TGTGCCAGCAGCACGTGGACAGGGGACAGGGAGCAGTACTTC. This gives the protein CASSTWTGDREQYF.

The table lists this clone with a count of one. The chain uses TRBV16 and TRBJ1-5, with D possibly matching TRBD1 (6 bases). Trimming took 5 bases from V and 0 from J, leaving 11 bases between them. Germline V lookup: CDR1 KGHSY, CDR2 FQNENV. The CDR3 totals 15 residues. The CDR3 here is CASSIRGNSNQPQHF. The CDR3 nucleotides are TGTGCCAGCAGCATCAGGGGTAATAGCAATCAGCCCCAGCATTTT.

The chain is built from TRBV28 and TRBJ2-6; a possible D gene is TRBD2 (5 bases). Trimming took off 6 bases at V and 3 bases at J, with 6 bases between the two ends. This CDR3 is 13 amino acids long. Germline V lookup: CDR1 MDHEN, CDR2 SYDVKM. This CDR3 reads CASRGSGANVLTF. The CDR3 DNA follows: TGTGCCAGCAGGGGGAGTGGGGCCAACGTCCTGACTTTC.

The J gene is TRBJ2-7, the V gene TRBV5-6; D is unresolved. Between the trimmed V and J ends, which lost 1 base and 7 bases, there was a span of 6 bases. Germline values: CDR1 SGHDT, CDR2 YYEEEE. The CDR3 extends over 11 amino acids. CDR3 amino acids: CASSLTAEQYF. In nucleotides, the CDR3 is TGTGCCAGCAGCTTGACAGCTGAGCAGTACTTC.

This chain uses TRBV29-1 with TRBJ2-7, with D perhaps TRBD2 (5 bases). The CDR3 covers 14 residues. Trimming cost V 4 bases and J 2 bases, with 15 bases left between them. CDR1 and CDR2 (germline): SQVTM, ANQGSEA. The CDR3 bases are TGCAGCGTTGTGGGGTCCGGGATACCCTACGAGCAGTACTTC. Amino acid sequence: CSVVGSGIPYEQYF.

The chain recombines TRBV9 with TRBJ2-2; maybe TRBD2 (6 bases). This CDR3 is 15 amino acids long. Trimming pared 3 bases from V and 7 bases from J, leaving 16 bases between. CDR1 and CDR2 (germline): SGDLS, YYNGEE. CDR3 coding DNA: TGTGCCAGCAGCGCTCGGTGGGAGGAGGACGGGGAGCTGTTTTTT. Translating gives CASSARWEEDGELFF.

The chain recombines TRBV5-4 with TRBJ2-3; 7 positions agree with TRBD2. CDR3 length equals 15 residues. Unmatched junction bases numbered 8, after V lost 6 bases and J lost 1 base. CDR1 is SGHNT, CDR2 YYREEE, per germline (reference sequence). The CDR3 region is CASNQRDYRTDTQYF. In DNA form, the CDR3 reads TGTGCCAGCAACCAGCGGGACTACCGCACAGATACGCAGTATTTT.

The rearrangement uses TRBV30 and TRBJ1-6; D gene unclear. This CDR3 region has 15 residues. The germline CDR1 and CDR2 sequences are GTSNPN and SVGIG (reference sequence). V lost 0 bases and J 10 bases, leaving 16 bases between the germline ends. In DNA form, the CDR3 reads TGTGCCTGGAGTGTCGATACGGGAGTAATATCACCCCTCCACTTT. The encoded protein is CAWSVDTGVISPLHF.

The genes are TRBV6-1 and TRBJ1-2; no firm D call. There are 15 residues in the CDR3. The V end was cut by 0 bases, the J end by 2 bases, with 10 bases between. Germline V gene data show CDR1 as MNHNS and CDR2 as SASEGT. The CDR3 DNA is TGTGCCAGCAGTGAAGCGCTTGGGGAGAACTATGGCTACACCTTC. Protein product: CASSEALGENYGYTF.

V usage is TRBV28 and J usage is TRBJ1-4; 9 bases are a match to TRBD1. CDR3 length equals 15 residues. Germline lookup yields CDR1 MDHEN and CDR2 SYDVKM. Trimming cost V 1 base and J 5 bases; bases outside gene matches: 2. The CDR3 reads CASSLSGTGNEKLFF. The CDR3 DNA is TGTGCCAGCAGTTTATCAGGGACAGGGAATGAAAAACTGTTTTTT.

The chain couples TRBV2 to TRBJ2-7, with unresolved D. V was shortened by 7 bases and J by 0 bases, with 7 bases between the two germline ends. CDR3 length: 12 residues. CDR1 SNHLY and CDR2 FYNNEI come from the germline V gene. The DNA for the CDR3 is TGTGCCAGCACTATAAGCTCCTACGAGCAGTACTTC. This encodes CASTISSYEQYF.

This clone was counted a few times. This rearrangement joins TRBV11-2 to TRBJ2-6, with D maybe TRBD1 (5 bases). The germline V gene has CDR1 SGHAT and CDR2 FQNNGV. This CDR3 has 18 residues. V lost 2 bases and J lost 0, with 14 bases in between. The CDR3 DNA reads TGTGCCAGCAGCTTAAACCCTATAGGGGTCTCTGGGGCCAACGTCCTGACTTTC. It is translated as CASSLNPIGVSGANVLTF.

V usage is TRBV27 and J usage is TRBJ1-1; the D is unclear. This CDR3 is 13 amino acids long. Looked up from germline, CDR1 is MNHEY and CDR2 is SMNVEV (reference sequence). Trimming left V 2 bases short and J 4 bases short, with 8 bases between. Written as DNA, the CDR3 is TGTGCCAGCAGTTTACGGTCCATCACTGAAGCTTTCTTT. It is translated as CASSLRSITEAFF.

The chain recombines TRBV30 with TRBJ1-1, with TRBD1 matching over 7 bases. The CDR3 runs 15 residues. V lost 4 bases and J lost 5; bases outside the gene matches: 13. Germline V gives CDR1 GTSNPN, CDR2 SVGIG (reference sequence). CDR3 nucleotides: TGTGCCTGGACTAGTCTAGGGGGCGGTGCTACTGAAGCTTTCTTT. It translates to CAWTSLGGGATEAFF.

This clone was observed a handful of times. The rearrangement uses TRBV10-1 and TRBJ2-7; D remains unclear. V was trimmed by 5 bases and J by 1 base, leaving 15 bases between them. Germline V lookup: CDR1 WNHNN, CDR2 SYGVQD (reference sequence). The CDR3 runs 15 residues. CDR3 sequence reads: CASSKIGQASYEQYF. In nucleotides, the CDR3 is TGCGCCAGCAGTAAAATTGGGCAGGCTTCCTACGAGCAGTACTTC.

V is TRBV7-2 and J is TRBJ2-5; 8 bases agree with TRBD2. CDR1 is SGHTA, CDR2 FQGNSA, per germline. V was pared by 1 base and J by 5 bases, with 9 bases of the junction left unmatched. CDR3 length equals 16 residues. The CDR3 nucleotides are TGTGCCAGCAGCTTAGTTGGCGGGGGGTCCTGGGAGACCCAGTACTTC. Translated, it gives CASSLVGGGSWETQYF.

The chain combines TRBV7-9 with TRBJ1-6; D is perhaps TRBD1 (5 bases). Germline CDR1 SEHNR, CDR2 FQNEAQ (reference sequence). V shed 3 bases and J shed 5 bases, with 17 bases lying between them. There are 17 residues in the CDR3. Here the CDR3 reads CASSFSAGGRDNSPLHF. CDR3 in DNA: TGTGCCAGCAGCTTTTCGGCGGGGGGAAGAGATAATTCACCCCTCCACTTT. Full variable domain (missing parts from reference TRBV7-9 and TRBJ1-6): DTGVSQNPRHKITKRGQNVTFRCDPISEHNRLYWYRQTLGQGPEFLTYFQNEAQLEKSRLLSDRFSAERPKGSFSTLEIQRTEQGDSAMYLCASSFSAGGRDNSPLHFGNGTRLTVT.

The rearrangement uses TRBV6-5 and TRBJ2-7; 11 bases are a match to TRBD2. Per germline, CDR1 MNHEY and CDR2 SVGAGI. This CDR3 is 15 amino acids long. Losses at the gene ends were 6 bases for V and 3 bases for J; bases not matched to a gene: 7. The CDR3 region has the DNA TGTGCCAGCAGCTCAGGGGGGACTAGCGGCTACGAGCAGTACTTC. Translation: CASSSGGTSGYEQYF.